These T cell receptor beta chains were read from a single sample in a study of cytotoxic CD8 clonotypes in ibrutinib-treated CLL. The data were produced by immunoSEQ multiplex PCR, yet TCRdb's version contains in-frame clones alone and is incomplete. The table shows hundreds of thousands of clones, with 75% to 85% occurring only once. The sample was PBMCs, taken after 12 months of ibrutinib treatment. These receptors were taken from a human donor with chronic lymphocytic leukemia. CDR3s include the opening cysteine and the closing phenylalanine or tryptophan. D genes are given only for firm matches. Clone size is not always given. Where it is, it says once, few, many or a class for expanded clones.

j_gene | v_gene | d_gene | abundance | CDR3nt | CDR3aa
TRBJ2-5 | TRBV7-8 | . | . | TGTGCCAGCAGCCTACCTCCGGACAGGCGGGGAGAGACCCAGTACTTC | CASSLPPDRRGETQYF
TRBJ1-2 | TRBV5-5 | . | . | TGTGCCAGCAACCCGGACAGCGGGGGCTATGGCTACACCTTC | CASNPDSGGYGYTF
TRBJ2-3 | TRBV5-4 | . | . | TGTGCCAGCAGAAAAACAGATACGCAGTATTTT | CASRKTDTQYF
TRBJ2-2 | TRBV5-1 | . | . | TGCGCCAGCAGCTACGGGACGTATGGCGGGGAGCTGTTTTTT | CASSYGTYGGELFF
TRBJ1-1 | TRBV27 | . | once | TGTGCCAGCAGTTTATGGCCCTGGGGAGAAGCTTTCTTT | CASSLWPWGEAFF
TRBJ2-5 | TRBV12-2 | . | . | TGTGCAAGTCGCTTAGTGTATCCGGGGTGCGAGACCCAGTACTTC | CASRLVYPGCETQYF
TRBJ2-7 | TRBV18 | . | . | TGTGCCAGCTCACCAGGGGGGTTCGACTTGGCCTACGAGCAGTACTTC | CASSPGGFDLAYEQYF
TRBJ2-1 | TRBV10-1 | . | once | TGCGCCAGCAGTCTTAATAATGAGCAGTTCTTC | CASSLNNEQFF
TRBJ2-1 | TRBV30 | . | . | TGTGCCTGGAGTGGGCGCCTAGGAGAACACAATGAGCAGTTCTTC | CAWSGRLGEHNEQFF
TRBJ2-7 | TRBV25-1 | . | . | TGTGCCAGCAGTGAACTCGGAACCTACGAGCAGTACTTC | CASSELGTYEQYF
TRBJ1-6 | TRBV4-1 | . | . | TGCGCCAGCAGCCAATACGTAGGGGACTATAATTCACCCCTCCACTTT | CASSQYVGDYNSPLHF
TRBJ2-1 | TRBV7-8 | . | . | TGTGCCAGCAGCTTAAATGGCTGGAGCTCCTACAATGAGCAGTTCTTC | CASSLNGWSSYNEQFF
TRBJ1-2 | TRBV18 | . | few | TGTGCCAGCTCACCAGAGAGCCTATATGGCTACACCTTC | CASSPESLYGYTF
TRBJ2-1 | TRBV5-6 | TRBD2 | . | TGTGCCAGCAGCATCAGCGGGAGCCATGAGCAGTTCTTC | CASSISGSHEQFF
TRBJ2-2 | TRBV19 | . | . | TGTGCCAGTAGTATAACGGGGTCCGGGGAGCTGTTTTTT | CASSITGSGELFF
TRBJ1-4 | TRBV4-1 | . | . | TGCGCCAGCAGCCTTATCTCAACTAATGAAAAACTGTTTTTT | CASSLISTNEKLFF
TRBJ2-1 | TRBV7-6 | . | few | TGTGCCAGCAGCTTGGACTACTACAATGAGCAGTTCTTC | CASSLDYYNEQFF
TRBJ1-5 | TRBV10-2 | TRBD1 | . | TGCGCCAGCAGTAGGGGGACAGGGGTGGAGCCCCAGCATTTT | CASSRGTGVEPQHF
TRBJ1-1 | TRBV7-9 | . | . | TGTGCCAGCAGCTTAGGGGGGGTCACTGAAGCTTTCTTT | CASSLGGVTEAFF
TRBJ2-7 | TRBV2 | . | . | TGTGCCAGCAGTCCCGAGGACAGGCAGTACTTC | CASSPEDRQYF
TRBJ2-1 | TRBV5-1 | TRBD2 | . | TGCGCCAGCAGCGCTGCACTAGCGGGGGGGCGGAATGAGCAGTTCTTC | CASSAALAGGRNEQFF
TRBJ2-2 | TRBV4-1 | . | many | TGCGCCAGCAGCCAGGGCACCGGGGAGCTGTTTTTT | CASSQGTGELFF
TRBJ1-2 | TRBV5-4 | TRBD1 | . | TGTGCCAGCAGCTCCCCGGGACAGAAAGGCTACACCTTC | CASSSPGQKGYTF
TRBJ2-3 | TRBV4-1 | TRBD2 | . | TGCGCCAGCAGCCTGTCGGCGGGGGGGCCTGGCACAGATACGCAGTATTTT | CASSLSAGGPGTDTQYF
TRBJ2-5 | TRBV27 | . | few | TGTGCCAGCAGTTTATCCACTGTTGCGAGGGGGTGGGAAGAGACCCAGTACTTC | CASSLSTVARGWEETQYF
TRBJ2-4 | TRBV28 | . | . | TGTGCCAGCACTGCGGCCAAAAACATTCAGTACTTC | CASTAAKNIQYF
TRBJ2-7 | TRBV27 | TRBD1 | . | TGTGCCAGCAGCTCCCGGGACAGGGGCTACGAGCAGTACTTC | CASSSRDRGYEQYF
TRBJ2-2 | TRBV7-9 | . | . | TGTGCCAGCAGTTCAGACAGGCCCCGGGAGCTGTTTTTT | CASSSDRPRELFF
TRBJ1-4 | TRBV18 | . | once | TGTGCCAGCTCACCAAATATGGGGGAAAAACTGTTTTTT | CASSPNMGEKLFF
TRBJ2-3 | TRBV5-1 | TRBD1 | . | TGCGCCAGCAGCTTAAGACAGGGCCCAGATACGCAGTATTTT | CASSLRQGPDTQYF
TRBJ2-6 | TRBV19 | . | . | TGTGCCAGTAGTACCTTTGGGGCTGGGGCCAACGTCCTGACTTTC | CASSTFGAGANVLTF
TRBJ2-1 | TRBV7-7 | TRBD2 | few | TGTGCTAGCAGCGGGCGGGGGAATGAGCAGTTCTTC | CASSGRGNEQFF
TRBJ1-5 | TRBV2 | . | . | TGTGCCAGCAGAGCACTGGGTAATCAGCCCCAGCATTTT | CASRALGNQPQHF
TRBJ2-1 | TRBV14 | . | . | TGTGCCAGCAGCCAAGATTTACCTAGCTCCTACAATGAGCAGTTCTTC | CASSQDLPSSYNEQFF
TRBJ2-1 | TRBV7-2 | TRBD1 | . | TGTGCCAGCAGCTTAGAACAGGGGGGCTACAATGAGCAGTTCTTC | CASSLEQGGYNEQFF
TRBJ1-6 | TRBV6-6 | . | . | TGTGCCAGCAGCCCGCGGACGGCGAAGGGCGATTCACCCCTCCACTTT | CASSPRTAKGDSPLHF